The 24 T cell receptor beta chains below come from one sample, sequenced in a study of blood T cells in healthy people across ages. A J-beta primer mix and a sample-barcoded 5' primer were used in a second PCR of roughly 7 to 12 cycles. TCRdb analysed the 5' RACE reads with MiXCR anew, one entry per CDR3 protein. The sample lists fewer than 2,000,000 distinct CDR3 sequences, about 35% occurring once. Sequencing was performed on blood. These receptors were taken from a woman aged 25 to 39 in good health.

This sequence joins TRBV6-2 or TRBV6-3 and TRBJ2-7, with D maybe TRBD2 (6 bases). V shed 3 bases and J shed 7 bases, with 13 bases lying between them. The CDR3 totals 13 residues. Germline CDR1 is MNHEY and CDR2 is SVGEGT. The DNA for the CDR3 is TGTGCCAGCAGTTATCGGGAGTTGGGAGAGCAGTACTTC. Translated: CASSYRELGEQYF.

This clonotype was seen only a few times. The chain links TRBV29-1 to TRBJ2-7; no definite D call. This CDR3 is 12 amino acids long. Trimming removed 7 bases at V and 6 bases at J, with 16 bases between. CDR1 and CDR2 (germline): SQVTM, ANQGSEA. The CDR3: CSAAHRSGEQYF. Here the CDR3 DNA reads TGCAGCGCAGCTCACCGAAGTGGCGAGCAGTACTTC.

V and J are TRBV29-1 and TRBJ2-2; the D call may be TRBD1 or TRBD2 (5 bases each). Trimming pared 7 bases from V and 4 bases from J, leaving 10 bases between. The CDR3 covers 12 residues. CDR1 is SQVTM and CDR2 is ANQGSEA in the germline V gene. CDR3 protein: CSAGPGTGELFF. Here the CDR3 DNA reads TGCAGCGCGGGACCGGGCACCGGGGAGCTGTTTTTT.

The chain has TRBV27 and TRBJ2-7; 7 nucleotides match TRBD2. With 4 bases clipped from V and 0 bases from J, the junction kept 12 bases outside the gene matches. CDR1 and CDR2 from the germline V gene are MNHEY and SMNVEV (reference sequence). This CDR3 has 17 amino acids. CDR3 nucleotides: TGTGCCAGCAGTTCTTTTCAAGGGAGGGAGGGCTCCTACGAGCAGTACTTC. Translation gives CASSSFQGREGSYEQYF.

V usage is TRBV5-5 and J usage is TRBJ1-4; TRBD1 is a possible D gene (6 bases). There are 15 residues in the CDR3. The V gene's germline CDR1 is SGHKS and CDR2 YYEKEE (reference sequence). With 5 bases removed from V and 8 bases from J, the gap between germline ends came to 19 bases. The CDR3 DNA reads TGTGCCAGCAGGACGGACGGGGGCTTAGCAGAAAAACTGTTTTTT. It is translated as CASRTDGGLAEKLFF.

This clonotype was observed at least ten times. This rearrangement joins TRBV10-3 to TRBJ2-3; 8 bases are a match to TRBD2. Germline trimming cut 4 bases from V and 4 bases from J; bases unmatched to any gene: 13. Looked up from germline, CDR1 is ENHRY and CDR2 is SYGVKD. The CDR3 sequence is 17 residues long. The CDR3 loop reads CAISASKAGVAADTQYF. Written as DNA, the CDR3 is TGTGCCATCAGTGCCTCCAAAGCGGGAGTTGCGGCAGATACGCAGTATTTT.

This clonotype was seen more than once but under ten times. V and J are TRBV20-1 and TRBJ2-3; 8 nucleotides align to TRBD2. Trimming cost V 0 bases and J 2 bases; bases outside gene matches: 7. This CDR3 comprises 16 residues. The germline V gene encodes CDR1 DFQATT and CDR2 SNEGSKA (reference sequence). The CDR3 DNA follows: TGCAGTGCTAGAGATCCGGGACTAGGCGCCACAGATACGCAGTATTTT. It specifies CSARDPGLGATDTQYF.

CDR3 sequence (DNA): TGTGCCAGCAGCTTATACGGCAGCACCATATATTTT. Residues: CASSLYGSTIYF. The chain combines TRBV7-2 with TRBJ1-3; D is unclear. V was cut by 2 bases and J by 9 bases, with 8 bases left in between. This CDR3 is 12 amino acids long. Germline lookup yields CDR1 SGHTA and CDR2 FQGNSA.

The chain is built from TRBV6-1 and TRBJ2-7, with D perhaps TRBD1 or TRBD2 (6 bases each). Per germline, CDR1 MNHNS and CDR2 SASEGT. V lost 3 bases to trimming and J lost 1 base, with 10 bases between them. The CDR3 consists of 14 residues. The CDR3 is CASSDTGRSYEQYF. The CDR3 region has the DNA TGTGCCAGCAGTGATACAGGGAGGTCCTACGAGCAGTACTTC.

This clonotype occurred a few times. This chain uses TRBV6-6 with TRBJ2-2, with D perhaps TRBD1 (6 bases). The CDR3 is 15 residues long. V was pared by 4 bases and J by 0 bases, with 9 bases between. Germline values: CDR1 MNHNY, CDR2 SVGAGI (reference sequence). DNA for the CDR3: TGTGCCAGCAGTTGGACAGTCGCGAACACCGGGGAGCTGTTTTTT. This sequence encodes CASSWTVANTGELFF.

This clonotype was counted at least ten times. V is TRBV5-1 and J is TRBJ2-5; 9 nucleotides match TRBD2. Per germline, CDR1 SGHRS and CDR2 YFSETQ. With 2 bases clipped from V and 3 bases from J, the junction kept 2 bases outside the gene matches. There are 14 residues in the CDR3. The CDR3 loop reads CASSFVAGEETQYF. In DNA form, the CDR3 reads TGCGCCAGCAGCTTTGTAGCGGGAGAAGAGACCCAGTACTTC.

Concerning this clonotype: The junction and the germline gene differ at one end; a read error may be behind it. The chain has TRBV6-1 and TRBJ1-6; D remains unclear. The CDR3 loop spans 16 amino acids. Germline V gives CDR1 MNHNS, CDR2 SASEGT. CDR3: CASASPGIFADSPHHF. Written as DNA, the CDR3 is TGTGCCAGCGCGTCCCCGGGAATTTTTGCGGATTCACCCCACCACTTT.

This clonotype has a handful of counts. V gene TRBV10-2 combines with J gene TRBJ1-1; D may be TRBD1 (5 bases). The germline CDR1 and CDR2 sequences are WSHSY and SAAADI. V shed 8 bases and J shed 2 bases, with 6 bases lying between them. The CDR3 length is 11 residues. Written as DNA, the CDR3 is TGCGCCAGCGGGGACAACACTGAAGCTTTCTTT. Translating gives CASGDNTEAFF.

This clonotype was seen many times. The chain recombines TRBV24-1 with TRBJ2-5, with D unclear. With 9 bases removed from V and 1 base from J, the gap between germline ends came to 11 bases. Germline-derived CDR1 and CDR2 are KGHDR and SFDVKD. The CDR3 has 13 amino acids. CDR3 in DNA: TGTGCCACCTCGGACGGTTTCCAAGAGACCCAGTACTTC. Translated, it gives CATSDGFQETQYF.

The chain employs TRBV20-1 and TRBJ2-1, with D maybe TRBD2 (6 bases). CDR1 and CDR2 (germline): DFQATT, SNEGSKA (reference sequence). The CDR3 spans 14 residues. V lost 3 bases and J 1 base, leaving 10 bases between the germline ends. CDR3 nucleotide sequence: TGCAGTGCTAGCGGGGGAAATTCCTACAATGAGCAGTTCTTC. Translated: CSASGGNSYNEQFF.

V gene TRBV6-2 or TRBV6-3 combines with J gene TRBJ1-2; 8 nucleotides agree with TRBD1. This CDR3 comprises 16 residues. The V and J ends lost 0 bases and 5 bases, in that order; junction bases with no gene match: 8. Germline CDR1 and CDR2: MNHEY and SVGEGT. The CDR3 nucleotides are TGTGCCAGCAGTTACTCCGGACAGGGTTTAGGATATGGCTACACCTTC. Amino acid sequence: CASSYSGQGLGYGYTF.

A note on this clonotype: A clone one base away is much larger, so this may be a read error. The chain joins TRBV5-6 to TRBJ2-5; D is possibly TRBD1 or TRBD2 (5 bases each). Germline V CDR1 and CDR2: SGHDT, YYEEEE. This CDR3 is 14 amino acids long. This CDR3 is CACSLGPAQETQYF. The CDR3 coding sequence is TGTGCCTGCAGCTTGGGACCAGCCCAAGAGACCCAGTACTTC.

This clonotype was detected once. Since the CDR3 does not end with the conserved phenylalanine or tryptophan, this likely comes from a read error. The chain joins TRBV5-1 to TRBJ2-5; tentative D call: TRBD1 (5 bases). V lost 3 bases and J 5 bases, leaving 14 bases between the germline ends. Germline-derived CDR1 and CDR2 are SGHRS and YFSETQ. This CDR3 region has 14 residues. The CDR3 DNA sequence: TGCGCCAGCAGCTGGATTGGGGCGCGGGAGACCCAGTACTCC. It translates to CASSWIGARETQYS.

This clonotype was recorded a few times. This rearrangement joins TRBV2 to TRBJ2-3; D ambiguous. CDR1 SNHLY and CDR2 FYNNEI come from the germline V gene. Trimming removed 6 bases from V and 5 bases from J, with 15 bases in between. The CDR3 length is 14 residues. CDR3 protein: CASSENSNVDTQYF. DNA for the CDR3: TGTGCCAGCAGCGAAAATTCGAACGTAGATACGCAGTATTTT.

V gene TRBV5-1 combines with J gene TRBJ1-5; D remains unclear. Trimming removed 2 bases from V and 6 bases from J, with 9 bases in between. The CDR3 runs 13 residues. Germline V CDR1 and CDR2: SGHRS, YFSETQ. CDR3 nucleotide sequence: TGCGCCAGCAGCTTTTTAGGTGCTCAGCCCCAGCATTTT. This encodes CASSFLGAQPQHF. Full variable domain (remainder filled in from reference TRBV5-1 and TRBJ1-5): KAGVTQTPRYLIKTRGQQVTLSCSPISGHRSVSWYQQTPGQGLQFLFEYFSETQRNKGNFPGRFSGRQFSNSRSEMNVSTLELGDSALYLCASSFLGAQPQHFGDGTRLSIL.

This clonotype was picked up one time. Here the CDR3 reads CSVQGQGYGYTF. DNA for the CDR3: TGCAGCGTTCAAGGACAGGGGTATGGCTACACCTTC. The V call is TRBV29-1, the J call TRBJ1-2; 9 positions agree with TRBD1. CDR3 size: 12 residues. Germline assignment: CDR1 SQVTM and CDR2 ANQGSEA. The V gene end was trimmed by 5 bases and the J gene end by 5 bases; junction bases not matched to a gene: 3.

This chain links TRBV27 with TRBJ2-2; no reliable D call. The germline gives CDR1 MNHEY, CDR2 SMNVEV (reference sequence). CDR3 length: 13 amino acids. V was clipped by 3 bases and J by 1 base, with 3 bases between them. This chain's CDR3 is CASSFLNTGELFF. The CDR3 nucleotides are TGTGCCAGCAGTTTCTTGAACACCGGGGAGCTGTTTTTT.

This clonotype appeared a few times. The chain combines TRBV27 with TRBJ2-1; a weak D match, TRBD2 (5 bases). The CDR3 has 17 residues. The germline gives CDR1 MNHEY, CDR2 SMNVEV (reference sequence). The V gene lost 2 bases and the J gene lost 5 bases, with 19 bases spanning the gap. CDR3 nucleotide sequence: TGTGCCAGCAGTTTAACGGCGGGCCTAACTCTGAACAATGAGCAGTTCTTC. Amino acid sequence: CASSLTAGLTLNNEQFF.

The chain has TRBV20-1 and TRBJ2-1; TRBD2 agrees at 12 bases. The germline gives CDR1 DFQATT, CDR2 SNEGSKA (reference sequence). There are 14 residues in the CDR3. Unmatched junction bases numbered 2, after V lost 4 bases and J lost 4 bases. In DNA form, the CDR3 reads TGCAGTGCTACACTAGCGGGGGGATACAATGAGCAGTTCTTC. Translating it yields CSATLAGGYNEQFF.